This T cell receptor beta chain was sequenced in a study of OX40 agonist ivuxolimab in advanced cancers. Broader study findings: At 0.1 to 3.0 mg/kg, clonal expansion of CD4+ and CD8+ blood T cells had occurred by week 6.

Sampling times: baseline, cycle 4 day 1, cycle 7 day 1. Trimming shortened V by 5 bases and J by 0 bases, and 20 bases separated the two germline ends. This CDR3 region has 18 residues. CDR1 MDHEN and CDR2 SYDVKM come from the germline V gene. Data came from immunoSEQ multiplex PCR; TCRdb stores just in-frame clones and leaves some out. There are approximately 68,000 clones in the sample; approximately 88% occur only once, and 2.1% lies in the top ten. This clone was detected only once. Antigen unknown. The material sequenced was CD4+ or CD8+ T cells sorted from blood, taken in a trial of the OX40 agonist ivuxolimab. The receptor was derived from an adult with an advanced solid tumor such as melanoma, head and neck, liver or kidney cancer. This chain uses TRBV28 with TRBJ1-5; maybe TRBD1 (5 bases). The DNA for the CDR3 is TGTGCCAGCAGTGCAGGGTCACCTACCAGTTATAGCAATCAGCCCCAGCATTTT. It translates to CASSAGSPTSYSNQPQHF.